This TCR beta chain originates from a study of blood T cell repertoires in COVID-19. Study information: T cells, B-cell-depleted T cells, or PBMCs provided the cDNA or gDNA that served as material.

This CDR3 spans 14 amino acids. Deletions cut 6 bases from V and 5 bases from J, with 14 bases between. Germline-derived CDR1 and CDR2 are MNHNY and SVGAGI (reference sequence). In the authors' methods: Quantification of nucleated cells was approximated via reference gene primer amplification. Measured with immunoSEQ multiplex PCR; TCRdb has only the in-frame clones, and not every one. The DNA was the basis for D and trimming; V, J and clone size are from that table. The sample contains approximately 76,000 clones, about 90% of which appear only once. This clone was seen a few times. The source is a man older than 75 in a cohort sampled during active COVID-19. This chain links TRBV6-6 with TRBJ1-5, with D unclear. Material: peripheral blood. CDR3 nucleotide sequence: TGTGCCAGCAGCCCTCCGACGGACTATCAGCCCCAGCATTTT. Translated, it gives CASSPPTDYQPQHF.